This paragraph covers one T cell receptor beta chain sequence. Its specificity is unknown. Replicate PCRs from sorted subsets contained roughly 190 ng DNA, which is 29,000 or so T cell genomes. Method: immunoSEQ multiplex PCR; TCRdb's copy keeps in-frame clones and lacks some. The table has more than 1 million clones, around 78% seen once. The data are from a study of shared clonotypes between healthy human individuals. The CDR3 runs to 13 residues. V was trimmed by 7 bases and J by 7 bases, leaving 13 bases between them. Germline assignment: CDR1 SEHNR and CDR2 FQNEAQ (reference sequence). Overall study findings and caveats: About 5% was the fraction of naive CD4 clonotypes found shared across four donors.

The sample was memory CD4+ T cells from PBMCs. This sample's subset: CD45RA-negative fraction. The origin of this receptor is a man aged 18 to 29 in good health. Some clones in this sample may be carry-over from other donors' samples. The chain employs TRBV7-9 and TRBJ1-4, with D unclear. The CDR3 DNA follows: TGTGCCAGCATTCGATCGGCCTCTGAAAAACTGTTTTTT. It translates to CASIRSASEKLFF. The full variable domain, with the rest looked up from reference TRBV7-9 and TRBJ1-4, is DTGVSQNPRHKITKRGQNVTFRCDPISEHNRLYWYRQTLGQGPEFLTYFQNEAQLEKSRLLSDRFSAERPKGSFSTLEIQRTEQGDSAMYLCASIRSASEKLFFGSGTQLSVL.